The rows below give T cell receptor beta chains drawn from one sample of a study of blood T cell repertoires in COVID-19. Produced via immunoSEQ multiplex PCR; TCRdb's table is partial and in-frame only. This sample carries 200,000 or so clones, around three quarters of them seen once, and the ten largest clones take around 5.1%. The material sequenced was peripheral blood. The receptors come from a woman between 65 and 79 years old with acute or convalescent COVID-19. The conserved cysteine and the conserved F or W are not part of the CDR3 here. Each record gives: V gene, CDR3 protein.

v_call: TRBV6-1; cdr3_aa: ASSEATKGNEQF
v_call: TRBV11-3; cdr3_aa: ASSYSWTSQDEQF
v_call: TRBV5-1; cdr3_aa: ASSLSLTGGNTIY
v_call: TRBV27; cdr3_aa: ASGRQGSSYEQY
v_call: TRBV12-3/TRBV12-4; cdr3_aa: ASSLREGSPLH
v_call: TRBV5-4; cdr3_aa: ASSFGLAGGPSGELF
v_call: TRBV24-1; cdr3_aa: ATSDLGASGKSSYNEQF
v_call: TRBV2; cdr3_aa: ASSERVKLF
v_call: TRBV12-5; cdr3_aa: ASGFGAGTTDNEQF
v_call: TRBV19; cdr3_aa: ASSIEGRGSGYT
v_call: TRBV27; cdr3_aa: ASSSLAGVSTGELF
v_call: TRBV27; cdr3_aa: ASSLTGVNYGYT
v_call: TRBV5-6; cdr3_aa: ASSFLTSGSLNEQF
v_call: TRBV5-4; cdr3_aa: ASSSGRLSGAGELF
v_call: TRBV10-1; cdr3_aa: ASSESAVQSYEQY
v_call: TRBV18; cdr3_aa: ASSGDRDEQY
v_call: TRBV21-1; cdr3_aa: ASSNHREGGTDTQY
v_call: TRBV7-2; cdr3_aa: ASSSYEGLAGVTDTQY
v_call: TRBV6-2/TRBV6-3; cdr3_aa: ASSMRRTGAREKLF
v_call: TRBV5-1; cdr3_aa: ASSLAAGSYNEQF
v_call: TRBV5-1; cdr3_aa: ASSLGGTNTGELF
v_call: TRBV5-1; cdr3_aa: ASSLSWGSSSYEQY
v_call: TRBV28; cdr3_aa: ATLDRDGNTIY
v_call: TRBV24-1; cdr3_aa: ATSLGSATDTQY
v_call: TRBV3-1/TRBV3-2; cdr3_aa: ASSRHRLAGGSNEQF
v_call: TRBV7-9; cdr3_aa: ASSFGGAKETQY
v_call: TRBV29-1; cdr3_aa: SGYGSAKAYNEQF
v_call: TRBV24-1; cdr3_aa: AIARRQNTEAF
v_call: TRBV5-1; cdr3_aa: ASSFGPSGAYEQY
v_call: TRBV2; cdr3_aa: ASRGDRENYGYT
v_call: TRBV2; cdr3_aa: ASSETAEGYQPQH
v_call: TRBV6-5; cdr3_aa: ASGRQGYNEQF
v_call: TRBV30; cdr3_aa: AWSVPQGGNTIY
v_call: TRBV10-1; cdr3_aa: ASSETSGRTEQF
v_call: TRBV28; cdr3_aa: ASSLAGGILDTQY
v_call: TRBV7-9; cdr3_aa: ASSLGQGQGAREQY
v_call: TRBV27; cdr3_aa: ASSLQQGYTEAF
v_call: TRBV7-3; cdr3_aa: ASSLSGHYNEQF
v_call: TRBV28; cdr3_aa: ASSGTGRYGYT
v_call: TRBV27; cdr3_aa: ASSLYGNGKEKLF
v_call: TRBV28; cdr3_aa: ASSAIRRTGTGELF
v_call: TRBV10-3; cdr3_aa: AIRQGYYGYT
v_call: TRBV30; cdr3_aa: AWAQGSANTEAF
v_call: TRBV21-1; cdr3_aa: ASSNPPTVFPDSTDTQY
v_call: TRBV7-8; cdr3_aa: ASSATSDRAGNTIY
v_call: TRBV29-1; cdr3_aa: SAVAGGADTQY
v_call: TRBV10-3; cdr3_aa: AISETGNNEQF
v_call: TRBV7-8; cdr3_aa: ASSFEGLAGARQF
v_call: TRBV5-1; cdr3_aa: ASSLDGTEGLAQH
v_call: TRBV27; cdr3_aa: ASSSPTNANYGYT
v_call: TRBV15; cdr3_aa: ATSRKRGGTGGDTQY
v_call: TRBV9; cdr3_aa: ASSVTSGTDTQY
v_call: TRBV5-1; cdr3_aa: ASGQRGQGTYNEQF
v_call: TRBV30; cdr3_aa: AWSVLREGNSPLH
v_call: TRBV27; cdr3_aa: ASSLYGLAGGSYNEQF